This TCR beta chain was recorded in a study of T cell repertoires in cytomegalovirus infection. Study-level information: Peptides in the study included HLA-C-restricted and HLA-B-restricted CMV epitopes. The public TCR beta signatures pointed to both CMV infection and matching HLA type.

The study, taken as a whole, reports: The study identified carriers of CMV plus the relevant HLA from cumulative public TCR beta family frequency. The study found HLA-C-restricted CMV-specific TCR beta clonotypes dominating the ex vivo response.

The table lists this clonotype with a few counts. Its antigen is unidentified. Via MiXCR, TCRdb re-called the reads, giving one row per CDR3 protein. The repertoire holds hundreds of thousands of distinct CDR3 sequences, with approximately 46% as singletons. The CDR3 consists of 15 residues. Unmatched junction bases numbered 13, after V lost 6 bases and J lost 6 bases. The germline V gene has CDR1 MDHEN and CDR2 SYDVKM. This receptor was obtained from a human donor in good health (CMV status not recorded). Some clones in this sample may be carry-over from other donors' samples. The sample consisted of cultured PBMCs, taken from culture after CMV antigen stimulation. The gene calls are TRBV28 and TRBJ2-7; TRBD2 matches at 8 bases. CDR3 sequence: CASRTTSGSVGEQYF. DNA for the CDR3: TGTGCCAGCAGGACTACTAGCGGAAGCGTAGGCGAGCAGTACTTC.